These T cell receptor beta chains were read from a single sample in a study of CD4 and CD8 cells across lung adenocarcinoma regions. TCRdb reanalysed the PCR reads using MiXCR and keeps one entry per CDR3 protein. The data show around 20,000 distinct CDR3 sequences, 46% seen once. The sequencing input was CD4+ T cells from the margin of a lung tumor. These receptors all stem from a male donor with lung adenocarcinoma. The CD4 and CD8 labels of this study may be unreliable. Each CDR3 is given with its conserved first and last residue. D genes are given only for firm matches. The size entry is marked missing in some rows and otherwise reads once, few, many or a size class.

d_gene: NA
abundance: NA
v_gene: TRBV12-3/TRBV12-4
j_gene: TRBJ2-5
len: 15
CDR3aa: CASTILGAFQETQYF
CDR3nt: TGTGCCAGCACGATCCTAGGCGCATTCCAAGAGACCCAGTACTTC

d_gene: NA
abundance: NA
v_gene: TRBV6-1
j_gene: TRBJ2-3
len: 15
CDR3aa: CARIPRTGAKNTQYF
CDR3nt: TGTGCCCGCATCCCGCGGACGGGGGCCAAAAATACGCAGTATTTT

d_gene: TRBD2
abundance: many
v_gene: TRBV6-4
j_gene: TRBJ2-5
len: 17
CDR3aa: CASSEIQGLVSQETQYF
CDR3nt: TGTGCCAGCAGTGAAATCCAGGGACTAGTAAGTCAAGAGACCCAGTACTTC

d_gene: NA
abundance: NA
v_gene: TRBV27
j_gene: TRBJ2-5
len: 14
CDR3aa: CASSCGTAKDTQYF
CDR3nt: TGTGCCAGCAGTTGCGGAACTGCCAAAGATACGCAGTATTTC

d_gene: NA
abundance: many
v_gene: TRBV6-1
j_gene: TRBJ2-7
len: 15
CDR3aa: CASRPLGTNSNEQYF
CDR3nt: TGTGCCAGCAGACCCCTTGGGACAAACTCCAACGAGCAGTACTTC

d_gene: TRBD2
abundance: medium-sized
v_gene: TRBV27
j_gene: TRBJ2-7
len: 16
CDR3aa: CASSSLSGGRAYEQYF
CDR3nt: TGTGCCAGCAGTTCCCTAAGCGGGGGCAGGGCCTACGAGCAGTACTTC

d_gene: NA
abundance: NA
v_gene: TRBV6-1
j_gene: TRBJ2-4
len: 17
CDR3aa: CASSEGGGGGDKDTQYF
CDR3nt: TGTGCCAGCAGTGAGGGAGGCGGGGGCGGTGACAAAGACACTCAGTACTTC

d_gene: NA
abundance: NA
v_gene: TRBV24-1
j_gene: TRBJ2-3
len: 15
CDR3aa: CATSDLSTGTDTQYF
CDR3nt: TGTGCCACCAGTGATCTCTCGACAGGCACAGATACGCAGTATTTT

d_gene: TRBD2
abundance: NA
v_gene: TRBV27
j_gene: TRBJ2-3
len: 16
CDR3aa: CASSLAGPGAKDTQYF
CDR3nt: TGTGCCAGCAGCTTAGCGGGGCCGGGCGCCAAAGATACGCAGTATTTC

d_gene: NA
abundance: few
v_gene: TRBV12-3/TRBV12-4
j_gene: TRBJ2-7
len: 13
CDR3aa: CASSLQRSYEQYF
CDR3nt: TGTGCCAGCAGTTTACAGCGATCCTACGAGCAGTACTTC

d_gene: TRBD2
abundance: many
v_gene: TRBV30
j_gene: TRBJ2-7
len: 16
CDR3aa: CAWSPPGLAGDYEQYF
CDR3nt: TGTGCCTGGAGTCCCCCCGGACTAGCGGGCGATTACGAGCAGTACTTC

d_gene: NA
abundance: NA
v_gene: TRBV6-1
j_gene: TRBJ2-1
len: 11
CDR3aa: CASRNSNEQFF
CDR3nt: TGTGCCAGCAGGAACAGCAATGAGCAGTTCTTC

d_gene: TRBD1
abundance: large
v_gene: TRBV10-1
j_gene: TRBJ2-7
len: 14
CDR3aa: CASSDRTGAYEQYF
CDR3nt: TGCGCCAGCAGTGACAGGACAGGGGCCTACGAGCAGTACTTC

d_gene: NA
abundance: many
v_gene: TRBV11-2
j_gene: TRBJ2-6
len: 17
CDR3aa: CASSLARLQSGANVLTF
CDR3nt: TGTGCCAGCAGCTTAGCAAGACTCCAATCTGGGGCCAACGTCCTGACTTTC

d_gene: NA
abundance: NA
v_gene: TRBV6-1
j_gene: TRBJ1-4
len: 11
CDR3aa: CASRDTEKLFF
CDR3nt: TGTGCCAGCAGAGATACGGAAAAACTGTTTTTT

d_gene: TRBD1
abundance: NA
v_gene: TRBV3-1
j_gene: TRBJ1-1
len: 16
CDR3aa: CASSQDTGQGNPEAFF
CDR3nt: TGTGCCAGCAGCCAAGATACTGGACAGGGTAATCCTGAAGCTTTCTTT